This T cell receptor beta chain was sequenced during a study of shared clonotypes between healthy human individuals (dated by TCRdb to about 2020). Context from the whole study: Three men and a couple of women, aged 18 to 49 years, made up the cohort. The study deeply sequenced blood TCR repertoires of five healthy adults to estimate repertoire size and the extent of clonotype sharing between individuals. To increase sequencing depth and limit assay-specific biases, TCR repertoire library preparation and sequencing were carried out by different laboratories using diverse techniques. Leukapheresis yielded between about 0.9 and 9.5 billion PBMCs per donor. Per donor, three plates each were used for CD4 naive and CD4 memory, two for CD8 naive, and one for CD8 memory.

TCR CDR3 regions were amplified from genomic DNA by multiplex PCR using the deep immunoSEQ assay. Genomic DNA extracted from each cell subset was distributed evenly over all wells of several immunoSEQ 96-well plates, and each plate served as one replicate. For sorted subsets, about 220 ng of genomic DNA, equivalent to tens of thousands of T cell genomes, went into each replicate PCR. Purified libraries were measured with a Qubit 3.0 fluorometer, size-checked on a Bioanalyzer 2100, and measured again with the KAPA Library Quantification kit. A separate single-read 150-cycle Illumina NextSeq 550 flow cell was used to sequence each immunoSEQ 96-well plate. The paper's processing steps were these. The immunoSEQ output contained only junctional sequences without quality scores, so filtering could not match that applied to full-length reads. Sequences were annotated with PyIR, a Python wrapper for IgBLAST v1.9, using IMGT germline references to assign V/J genes and CDR3. Any read was removed if the V/J assignment was weak (E-value above 1e-6), the CDR3 was missing, or the read contained stop codons, out-of-frame junctions, or ambiguous translated residues. V3J clonotypes were defined by identical inferred V gene, J gene, and CDR3 amino acid sequence. To compute the percentage overlap between repertoires, the number of shared unique clonotypes was divided by the size of the smaller repertoire. Three approaches were used to assess repertoire richness: RTK rarefaction, the Chao1 estimator, and Recon v2.1 estimates of unobserved clonotypes. Generation probabilities were computed with OLGA for all TCRbeta clonotypes obtained by the gDNA method from a handful of donors. TCRdb retrieved this table from immuneACCESS and kept in-frame rearrangements only. Not all clones are present; in checked studies, unresolved V genes account for under half, and no reason is known for the remainder. Clone size and the V and J calls come from that table; the DNA yielded D and trimming. For this sample the table gives about 2 million clones, of which about 95% were detected only once. The top ten constitute 0.85% to 1.3% of the sample.

Broader findings and caveats from the paper: Estimated clonotype richness was generally larger for naive than for memory subsets. Pairwise subsampling led to the expectation that sequencing depth would affect the degree of clonotype sharing among donors. Because the study included a small number of donors, the genetic and exposure-history diversity represented was limited. Sharing across a handful of donors was observed for about 4.8% of naive CD4, less than 4% of naive CD8, about 2.5% of memory CD4, and roughly 0.4% of memory CD8 clonotypes. Higher generation probabilities were observed for clonotypes shared by all four sorted-subset donors than for non-shared clonotypes. Sampling was limited to blood, and TCR repertoires in tissue likely differ from TCR repertoires in blood. Rarefaction of sorted-subset datasets indicated incomplete sequencing despite the large sequencing depth.

CD8 naive samples were obtained by positive selection for CCR7 among CD45RO-negative cells, yielding a CD45RA+CCR7+ population from which TemRA cells were excluded. The donors were healthy, HIV-negative adults who had no recently reported acute infections or vaccinations. All donors were Caucasian adults living in Nashville, Tennessee, USA. After blood collection by leukapheresis, PBMCs were isolated using Ficoll-Histopaque density gradient centrifugation and then cryopreserved in the vapor phase of liquid nitrogen. Purity and quantity of every magnetically sorted T cell population were checked by analytical flow cytometry. Genomic DNA was isolated from each sorted fraction and quantified by UV absorbance on a Nanodrop 2000c. Taken from the germline V gene, the CDR1 and CDR2 loops are MNHNS and SASEGT. The CDR3 measures 15 amino acids from cysteine to phenylalanine. Only the CDR3 region is kept as DNA, spanning 45 bases read in frame from base 1. From V the trimming removes 0 bases and from J it removes 4 bases, while the gene matches leave 2 bases of the junction unaccounted for.

A note on this clone: No cognate antigen has been identified for it. No base quality values were provided; no much bigger clone lies one nucleotide off.

The clonotype originates from a young man in good health. The material sequenced was naive CD8+ T cells sorted from blood. The cell subset or site tag for this specimen amounts to: CD45RA+CCR7+. Recombination connected TRBV6-1 to TRBJ1-3, with 8 bases in between that match TRBD1. The CDR3: CASSEARGHGNTIYF. The nucleotides are TGTGCCAGCAGTGAAGCCAGGGGGCACGGAAACACCATATATTTT.